This T cell receptor (beta chain) originates from a study of Ad26.COV2.S vaccination and SARS-CoV-2 variants. For the study at large: Each vaccinee took Ad26.COV2.S intramuscularly, once or twice 56 days apart. Findings and caveats of the study: Total T cell responses, in the TCR breadth and depth analyses, may have been underestimated.

The treatment is: approximately 18 received Ad26.COV2.S at low or high dose, single or two shots; several received placebo; per-sample allocation not given. All samples were drawn on day 63, counting from the first vaccine or placebo injection. At a Boston site, the person donating was an adult of 18-55 years. Participants' vaccine, an Ad26 vector, delivered Wuhan-strain SARS-CoV-2 spike. The repertoire was sequenced with immunoSEQ multiplex PCR; TCRdb's copy has only in-frame clones and lacks some. The sample consists of roughly 400,000 clones, about 91% of them appearing once. Germline-derived CDR1 and CDR2 are LGHNA and YNFKEQ. The junction had 8 bases not matched to a gene; V was cut back by 3 bases and J by 3 bases. This CDR3 is built from 16 residues. On this clone: The antigen is unknown.

Sequenced here: peripheral blood, sampled in a trial of Ad26.COV2.S vaccine versus placebo. The TCR comes from a person aged 18-65 years who received the Ad26.COV2.S COVID-19 vaccine or a placebo. The chain joins TRBV4-2 to TRBJ1-2; 9 bases line up with TRBD1. The CDR3 nucleotides read TGTGCCAGCAGCCAGGAAAGGGACAGGGAGGACTATGGCTACACCTTC. It yields the protein CASSQERDREDYGYTF.